The 9 T cell receptor beta chains reported below all come from one sample, sequenced in a study of OX40 agonist ivuxolimab in advanced cancers. Libraries were prepared by immunoSEQ multiplex PCR; TCRdb keeps only in-frame clonotypes and omits some of them. The sample comprises roughly 30,000 clones, 90% of which are singletons, and less than 30% rests with the top ten. Specimen: CD4+ or CD8+ T cells sorted from blood, collected in a trial of the OX40 agonist ivuxolimab. The source of these receptors is an adult with an advanced solid tumor such as melanoma, head and neck, liver or kidney cancer.

The rearrangement joins TRBV2 to TRBJ2-7; tentative D call: TRBD1 (5 bases). CDR1 is SNHLY and CDR2 is FYNNEI in the germline V gene. This CDR3 region has 15 residues. Trimming stripped 5 bases from V and 3 bases from J, with 17 bases between. CDR3 loop: CASSSDLTRGYEQYF. The CDR3 coding sequence is TGTGCCAGCAGTTCGGATCTCACAAGGGGCTACGAGCAGTACTTC.

This chain links TRBV7-9 with TRBJ1-5; 7 nucleotides align to TRBD1. This CDR3 spans 19 amino acids. Germline CDR1 and CDR2: SEHNR and FQNEAQ (reference sequence). Losses at the gene ends were 1 base for V and 2 bases for J; bases not matched to a gene: 14. In DNA form, the CDR3 reads TGTGCCAGCAGCTTAGTAGGCGGGGATGGGACAGAGCGCAATCAGCCCCAGCATTTT. It codes for CASSLVGGDGTERNQPQHF.

This clone is deemed medium-sized (0.01 to 0.1%). This sequence joins TRBV27 and TRBJ2-2, with 8 positions matching TRBD1. This CDR3 has 14 amino acids. The trim removed 6 bases at V and 6 bases at J, leaving 6 bases unmatched. The germline V gene has CDR1 MNHEY and CDR2 SMNVEV (reference sequence). This CDR3 is CASSLTGVAGELFF. CDR3 in DNA: TGTGCCAGCAGCCTGACAGGGGTGGCCGGGGAGCTGTTTTTT.

V and J are TRBV7-3 and TRBJ1-6, with TRBD1 matching over 7 bases. This CDR3 contains 14 residues. Per the germline V gene, CDR1 is SGHTA and CDR2 is FQGTGA. After removal of 4 bases from V and 6 bases from J, the junction contained 3 bases not matched to a gene. The CDR3 loop is CASSSGQVNSPLHF. The CDR3 DNA follows: TGTGCCAGCAGCTCCGGACAGGTTAATTCACCCCTCCACTTT.

This clone was seen only once. The chain employs TRBV9 and TRBJ2-2, with D perhaps assigned TRBD1 or TRBD2 (5 bases each). The CDR3 runs to 16 residues. The V end lost 7 bases, the J end lost 4 bases, and 20 bases lay between the germline ends. Germline loops: CDR1 SGDLS, CDR2 YYNGEE. This chain's CDR3 is CASGDPGVQGTGELFF. CDR3 DNA sequence: TGTGCCAGCGGGGACCCCGGGGTTCAGGGCACCGGGGAGCTGTTTTTT. The full variable domain, its missing parts supplied by reference TRBV9 and TRBJ2-2, is DSGVTQTPKHLITATGQRVTLRCSPRSGDLSVYWYQQSLDQGLQFLIQYYNGEERAKGNILERFSAQQFPDLHSELNLSSLELGDSALYFCASGDPGVQGTGELFFGEGSRLTVL.

The V call is TRBV4-3, the J call TRBJ2-7; D unclear. Germline V gives CDR1 LGHNA, CDR2 YSLEER. Trimming pared 0 bases from V and 1 base from J, leaving 7 bases between. There are 14 residues in the CDR3. The CDR3 region has the DNA TGCGCCAGCAGCCAAGACAAGGGATCCTACGAGCAGTACTTC. This translates into CASSQDKGSYEQYF.

The chain links TRBV27 to TRBJ2-7; D uncertain. V gave up 2 bases and J gave up 0 bases, with 2 bases separating them. The V gene's germline CDR1 is MNHEY and CDR2 SMNVEV (reference sequence). This CDR3 is 12 amino acids long. The CDR3 DNA reads TGTGCCAGCAGTTTACTCTCCTACGAGCAGTACTTC. Translated, it gives CASSLLSYEQYF.

This chain connects TRBV27 to TRBJ2-7, with D perhaps TRBD2 (5 bases). The germline V and J ends were trimmed by 5 bases and 1 base, with 9 bases remaining between them. Germline V gene data show CDR1 as MNHEY and CDR2 as SMNVEV (reference sequence). This CDR3 region has 13 residues. As DNA, the CDR3 is TGTGCCAGCAGTCGGACTGTTTCCTACGAGCAGTACTTC. Encoded protein: CASSRTVSYEQYF.

The chain recombines TRBV28 with TRBJ1-2; D is unclear. Trimming took 3 bases from V and 1 from J, leaving 9 bases between them. The CDR3 has 14 residues. Germline CDR1 is MDHEN and CDR2 is SYDVKM. Here the CDR3 DNA reads TGTGCCAGCAGTTTCCAGGACCTTAACTATGGCTACACCTTC. It specifies CASSFQDLNYGYTF.